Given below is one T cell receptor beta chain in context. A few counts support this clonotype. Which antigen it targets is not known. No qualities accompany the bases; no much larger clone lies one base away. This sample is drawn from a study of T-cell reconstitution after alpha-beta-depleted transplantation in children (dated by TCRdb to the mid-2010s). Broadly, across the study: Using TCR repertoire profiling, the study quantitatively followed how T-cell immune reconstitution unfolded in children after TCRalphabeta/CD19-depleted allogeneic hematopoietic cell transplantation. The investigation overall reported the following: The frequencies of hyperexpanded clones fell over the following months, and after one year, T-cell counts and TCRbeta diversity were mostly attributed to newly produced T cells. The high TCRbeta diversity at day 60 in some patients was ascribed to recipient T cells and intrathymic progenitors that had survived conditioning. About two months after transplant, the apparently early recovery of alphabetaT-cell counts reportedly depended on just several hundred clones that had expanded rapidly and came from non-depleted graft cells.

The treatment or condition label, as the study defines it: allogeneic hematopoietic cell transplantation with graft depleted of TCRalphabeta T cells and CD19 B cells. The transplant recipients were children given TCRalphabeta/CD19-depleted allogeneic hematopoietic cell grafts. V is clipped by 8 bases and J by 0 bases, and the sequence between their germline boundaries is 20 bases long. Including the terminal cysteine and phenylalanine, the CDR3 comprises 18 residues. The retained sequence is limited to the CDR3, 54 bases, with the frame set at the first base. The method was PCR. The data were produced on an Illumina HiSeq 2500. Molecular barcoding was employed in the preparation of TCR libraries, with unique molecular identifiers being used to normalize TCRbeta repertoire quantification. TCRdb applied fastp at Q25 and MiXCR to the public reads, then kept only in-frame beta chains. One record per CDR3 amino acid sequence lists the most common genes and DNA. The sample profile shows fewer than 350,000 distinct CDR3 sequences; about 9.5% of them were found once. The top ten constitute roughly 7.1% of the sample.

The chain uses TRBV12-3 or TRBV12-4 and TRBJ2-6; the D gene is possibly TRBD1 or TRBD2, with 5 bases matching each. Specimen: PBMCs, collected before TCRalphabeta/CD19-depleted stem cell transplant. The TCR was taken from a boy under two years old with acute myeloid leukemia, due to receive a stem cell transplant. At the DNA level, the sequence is TGTGCCAGCTGTACGCGATGGGGACGGTTCTCTGGGGCCAACGTCCTGACTTTC. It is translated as CASCTRWGRFSGANVLTF.